This T cell receptor beta chain appears in the sequencing data of a study of CD8 T cells in ankylosing spondylitis. TCRdb fed the 5' RACE reads into MiXCR, producing one record per CDR3 protein. The table lists 200,000 to 300,000 distinct CDR3 sequences, about 10% of them singletons. At least ten counts were recorded for this clonotype. Its antigen is undetermined. Study-wide results and limits: As reported, disease-linked clones showed significant enrichment in matched ankylosing spondylitis synovial fluid.

This CDR3 contains 15 residues. The germline V gene has CDR1 SGHTA and CDR2 FQGNSA. V was pared by 5 bases and J by 4 bases, with 3 bases of the junction left unmatched. This clonotype originated in a male donor with ankylosing spondylitis or in good health (not recorded which). The sequencing sample was made of blood, either unsorted or a sorted T cell fraction (not recorded which). The chain employs TRBV7-2 and TRBJ2-2, with 11 bases identical to TRBD1. The CDR3 bases are TGTGCCAGCAGCGGGGGGACAGGGGGCACCGGGGAGCTGTTTTTT. Its protein product is CASSGGTGGTGELFF. Based on the CDR3 plus reference TRBV7-2 and TRBJ2-2, the full variable domain is GAGVSQSPSNKVTEKGKDVELRCDPISGHTALYWYRQSLGQGLEFLIYFQGNSAPDKSGLPSDRFSAERTGGSVSTLTIQRTQQEDSAVYLCASSGGTGGTGELFFGEGSRLTVL.